This T cell receptor beta chain was captured in a study of blood T cell repertoires in COVID-19. As for the study in general: Both acute and convalescent COVID-19 samples were obtained from the United States, Italy and Spain. Sample material is recorded as cDNA or gDNA derived from T cells, B-cell-depleted T cells, or PBMCs.

CDR3 length: 14 amino acids. Trimming at V came to 2 bases and at J to 10 bases, leaving 6 bases not matched to a gene. Germline V gene data show CDR1 as SNHLY and CDR2 as FYNNEI. Original processing methods: Estimation of nucleated cell counts was performed using reference gene primer amplification. Using immunoSEQ multiplex PCR, the repertoire was profiled, and TCRdb retains in-frame clones only, with some absent. D and trimming were read from the DNA, whereas the V and J calls and clone size are those reported in that table. The table has roughly 69,000 clones, around 80% seen once. The clonotype comes from a human donor in a cohort sampled during active COVID-19. The rearrangement links TRBV2 to TRBJ2-1, with TRBD2 identical over 9 bases. The sample was peripheral blood. In nucleotides, the CDR3 is TGTGCCAGCAGTGAATCTAGCGGGGTGAACGAGCAGTTCTTC. It yields the protein CASSESSGVNEQFF.